This TCR beta chain stems from a study of T cell repertoires in cytomegalovirus infection. Study summary: CMV epitopes, recently identified HLA-C-restricted and well-studied HLA-B-restricted, were used. Indicated by public TCR beta signatures were CMV infection and matching HLA type. General study results and limits: The cumulative frequency of public TCR beta families identified carriers of CMV plus the relevant HLA. HLA-C-restricted CMV-specific TCR beta clonotypes were dominant in the ex vivo response.

The CDR3 spans 14 residues. Germline loops: CDR1 DFQATT, CDR2 SNEGSKA (reference sequence). V lost 4 bases, J lost 6 bases, and 19 bases lay in between. TCRdb ran MiXCR on the reads and lists one entry per CDR3 protein. The sample contains roughly 350,000 distinct CDR3 sequences, just under 35% of which appear only once. On this clonotype: Its specificity is unknown.

The rearrangement links TRBV20-1 to TRBJ2-7, with unresolved D. The sequence came from a human donor in good health (CMV status not recorded). Some clones in this sample may be carry-over from other donors' samples. The sample consisted of cultured PBMCs, taken from culture after CMV antigen stimulation. The CDR3 region is CSATRLDRRSEQYF. DNA for the CDR3: TGCAGTGCTACGAGACTCGACCGTCGCTCCGAGCAGTACTTC.